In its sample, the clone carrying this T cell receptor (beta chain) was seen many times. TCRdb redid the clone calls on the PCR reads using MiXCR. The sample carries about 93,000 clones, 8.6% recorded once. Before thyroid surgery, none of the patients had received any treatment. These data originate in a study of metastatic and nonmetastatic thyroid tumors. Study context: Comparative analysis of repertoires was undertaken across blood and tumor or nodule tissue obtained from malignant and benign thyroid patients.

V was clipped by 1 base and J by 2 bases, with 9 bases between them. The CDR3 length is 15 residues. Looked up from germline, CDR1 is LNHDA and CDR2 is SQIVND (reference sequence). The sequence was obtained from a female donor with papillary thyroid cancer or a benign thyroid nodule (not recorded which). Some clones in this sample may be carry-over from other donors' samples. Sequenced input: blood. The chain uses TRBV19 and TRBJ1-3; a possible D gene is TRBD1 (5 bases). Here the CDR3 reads CASSIGRGAGNTIYF. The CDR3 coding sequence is TGTGCCAGTAGTATAGGTCGGGGGGCTGGAAACACCATATATTTT.